These 28 T cell receptor beta chains originate from one sample sequenced in a study of early T cells in non-severe SARS-CoV-2 infection. TCRdb ran MiXCR on the 5' RACE reads and lists one entry per CDR3 protein. The repertoire includes 97,000 or so distinct CDR3 sequences, 10% to 15% of them detected once, and over 5% sits in the top ten. The sample was whole blood. The receptor source for this set is an adult who was a healthcare worker with PCR-confirmed SARS-CoV-2 infection or an uninfected control (not recorded which).

This chain links TRBV28 with TRBJ2-3; no clear D gene. V lost 3 bases and J 4 bases, leaving 5 bases between the germline ends. The length of the CDR3 is 12 residues. CDR1 MDHEN and CDR2 SYDVKM come from the germline V gene. In nucleotides, the CDR3 is TGTGCCAGCAGTTTTGCGGCAGATACGCAGTATTTT. Translated, it gives CASSFAADTQYF.

V gene TRBV20-1 combines with J gene TRBJ2-3; TRBD2 might be the D (6 bases). Germline loops: CDR1 DFQATT, CDR2 SNEGSKA (reference sequence). V was pared by 2 bases and J by 2 bases, with 11 bases between. The CDR3 is made up of 14 amino acids. CDR3 DNA: TGCAGTGCTAGAAAGGCGGGATACACAGATACGCAGTATTTT. Protein: CSARKAGYTDTQYF.

Many counts were recorded for this clonotype. The chain is built from TRBV6-5 and TRBJ2-1, with no clear D. There are 12 residues in the CDR3. In germline, CDR1 is MNHEY, CDR2 SVGAGI. V lost 5 bases and J 7 bases, leaving 9 bases between the germline ends. CDR3 loop: CASSHGSNEQFF. The CDR3 nucleotides read TGTGCCAGCAGTCACGGGTCGAATGAGCAGTTCTTC.

This clonotype was seen ten or more times. The V call is TRBV5-6, the J call TRBJ1-4; TRBD1 is a possible D gene (6 bases). CDR1 and CDR2 (germline): SGHDT, YYEEEE. The CDR3 is 14 residues long. V lost 5 bases and J lost 7, with 15 bases in between. The CDR3 coding sequence is TGTGCCAGCAGAAACAGGGCGGACGGTGAAAAACTGTTTTTT. This gives the protein CASRNRADGEKLFF.

J is TRBJ2-1 and V is TRBV11-3; 10 bases match TRBD2. This CDR3 has 16 residues. J was trimmed by 5 bases and V by 1 base; bases with no gene match: 5. Per germline, CDR1 SGHNT and CDR2 YENEEA. The CDR3 nucleotides read TGTGCCAGCAGCTTAGCCGGGACTAGCGCCCACAATGAGCAGTTCTTC. Its translation: CASSLAGTSAHNEQFF.

The genes are TRBV4-1 and TRBJ2-2, with 7 bases matching TRBD1. Germline V CDR1 and CDR2: MGHRA, YSYEKL. Losses at the gene ends were 4 bases for V and 2 bases for J; bases not matched to a gene: 4. This CDR3 is 15 amino acids long. This chain's CDR3 is CASSPRDSNTGELFF. In nucleotides, the CDR3 is TGCGCCAGCAGCCCCCGGGACAGCAACACCGGGGAGCTGTTTTTT.

This clonotype appeared many times. The rearrangement joins TRBV13 to TRBJ2-7, with D perhaps TRBD1 (6 bases). V was shortened by 3 bases and J by 7 bases, with 7 bases between the two germline ends. The CDR3 length is 11 residues. Looked up from germline, CDR1 is PRHDT and CDR2 is FYEKMQ (reference sequence). The CDR3 spells CASSFRGEQYF. For the CDR3, the DNA is TGTGCCAGCAGCTTCAGGGGTGAGCAGTACTTC. The entire variable domain, with the rest obtained from reference TRBV13 and TRBJ2-7, is as follows: AAGVIQSPRHLIKEKRETATLKCYPIPRHDTVYWYQQGPGQDPQFLISFYEKMQSDKGSIPDRFSAQQFSDYHSELNMSSLELGDSALYFCASSFRGEQYFGPGTRLTVT.

In its sample, this clonotype was seen a few times. The chain uses TRBV2 and TRBJ2-1, with D possibly being TRBD2 (5 bases). This CDR3 is 12 amino acids long. Trimming took 9 bases from V and 4 from J, leaving 10 bases between them. Per the germline V gene, CDR1 is SNHLY and CDR2 is FYNNEI. CDR3 in DNA: TGTGCCAGGAGGGCCAGATACAATGAGCAGTTCTTC. Its translation is CARRARYNEQFF.

V gene TRBV7-2 combines with J gene TRBJ1-1; 8 positions agree with TRBD1. Germline assignment: CDR1 SGHTA and CDR2 FQGNSA. The CDR3 is 14 amino acids. With 4 bases clipped from V and 1 base from J, the junction kept 2 bases outside the gene matches. The DNA of the CDR3 is TGTGCCAGCAGCTGGGGACAGGCGAACACTGAAGCTTTCTTT. This codes for CASSWGQANTEAFF. The full variable domain, with the rest looked up from reference TRBV7-2 and TRBJ1-1, is GAGVSQSPSNKVTEKGKDVELRCDPISGHTALYWYRQSLGQGLEFLIYFQGNSAPDKSGLPSDRFSAERTGGSVSTLTIQRTQQEDSAVYLCASSWGQANTEAFFGQGTRLTVV.

This clonotype was detected many times. The V and J genes are TRBV4-1 and TRBJ2-7, with 14 bases identical to TRBD2. With 3 bases clipped from V and 5 bases from J, the junction kept 3 bases outside the gene matches. The CDR3 covers 15 residues. Germline CDR1 reads MGHRA; CDR2 reads YSYEKL. CDR3 DNA: TGCGCCAGCAGCCACCAGGGACTAGCGGGAGACGAGCAGTACTTC. It codes for CASSHQGLAGDEQYF.

This chain uses TRBV4-3 with TRBJ2-7, with D possibly TRBD1 on 6 matching bases. This CDR3 spans 15 amino acids. Trimming left V 1 base short and J 2 bases short, with 12 bases between. Looked up from germline, CDR1 is LGHNA and CDR2 is YSLEER. The CDR3 region has the DNA TGCGCCAGCAGCCAAGTGAAGGGGGTCCCCTACGAGCAGTACTTC. Protein: CASSQVKGVPYEQYF.

The rearrangement joins TRBV12-3 or TRBV12-4 to TRBJ2-1, with unresolved D. V shed 6 bases and J shed 7 bases, with 7 bases lying between them. This CDR3 has 11 amino acids. In DNA, the CDR3 is TGTGCCAGCAGGGAAAGAAATGAGCAGTTCTTC. Translation gives CASRERNEQFF.

This clonotype was seen many times. This chain links TRBV7-9 with TRBJ2-3, with D perhaps TRBD1 or TRBD2 (5 bases each). V lost 1 base and J 3 bases, leaving 11 bases between the germline ends. Germline CDR1 and CDR2: SEHNR and FQNEAQ (reference sequence). The CDR3 length is 15 residues. CDR3 in DNA: TGTGCCAGCAGCTTAGGGATGGGGGAAACAGATACGCAGTATTTT. Translation: CASSLGMGETDTQYF.

This clonotype was counted only a few times. V and J are TRBV28 and TRBJ2-7; maybe TRBD2 (5 bases). Germline V CDR1 and CDR2: MDHEN, SYDVKM. This CDR3 is 12 amino acids long. CDR3 region: CGTFSSRDEQYF. CDR3 bases: TGTGGGACTTTCTCCTCGCGAGACGAGCAGTACTTC.

This clonotype has a single count. CDR3 protein: CSAMRGTGAYEQYF. Written as DNA, the CDR3 is TGCAGTGCTATGAGGGGAACGGGGGCCTACGAGCAGTACTTC. The genes are TRBV20-1 and TRBJ2-7, with D possibly TRBD2 on 6 matching bases. The V gene lost 4 bases and the J gene lost 2 bases, with 15 bases spanning the gap. The CDR3 runs to 14 residues. The germline gives CDR1 DFQATT, CDR2 SNEGSKA (reference sequence).

This clonotype has just a few counts. The V call is TRBV7-8, the J call TRBJ1-6, with 7 bases lining up with TRBD1. This CDR3 is 14 amino acids long. J gave up 7 bases and V 5 bases, and 5 bases lay outside the gene matches. The germline CDR1 and CDR2 sequences are SGHVS and FQNEAQ. The CDR3 bases are TGTGCCAGCAGCGAGACAGGGTTCAATTCACCCCTCCACTTT. Translated: CASSETGFNSPLHF.

The sample holds many counts of this clonotype. The chain combines TRBV25-1 with TRBJ1-2; D is unresolved. CDR3 size: 11 residues. The germline V gene encodes CDR1 MGHDK and CDR2 SYGVNS. The V end was cut by 4 bases, the J end by 8 bases, with 8 bases between. The DNA of the CDR3 is TGTGCCAGCAGTGGGTCCGAGGGCTACACCTTC. Protein sequence: CASSGSEGYTF.

There are many counts of this clonotype. The CDR3 is CASSYSTGFEQYF. The CDR3 DNA reads as TGTGCCAGCAGTTACTCGACGGGTTTCGAGCAGTACTTC. The chain recombines TRBV6-5 with TRBJ2-7, with D unclear. V was pared by 0 bases and J by 6 bases, with 9 bases between. Germline CDR1 is MNHEY and CDR2 is SVGAGI. This CDR3 is built from 13 residues.

A remark on this clonotype: A much larger clone differs from this one at a single base, so this may be a read error. The chain joins TRBV11-2 to TRBJ1-1; D unresolved. Per the germline V gene, CDR1 is SGHAT and CDR2 is FQNNGV. This CDR3 is built from 13 residues. The CDR3 protein is CATSLESWTEAFF. For the CDR3, the DNA is TGTGCCACCAGCTTAGAATCGTGGACTGAAGCTTTCTTT. The full variable domain, with the rest looked up from reference TRBV11-2 and TRBJ1-1, is EAGVAQSPRYKIIEKRQSVAFWCNPISGHATLYWYQQILGQGPKLLIQFQNNGVVDDSQLPKDRFSAERLKGVDSTLKIQPAKLEDSAVYLCATSLESWTEAFFGQGTRLTVV.

This clonotype was observed a single time. This sequence joins TRBV6-1 and TRBJ2-7, with D perhaps TRBD1 (5 bases). This CDR3 has 14 residues. From germline, CDR1 is MNHNS and CDR2 SASEGT. Trimming removed 5 bases at V and 2 bases at J, with 13 bases between. The CDR3 sequence: CASSQGLGPYEQYF. CDR3 DNA sequence: TGTGCCAGCAGTCAGGGCCTCGGGCCCTACGAGCAGTACTTC.

The sample holds many counts of this clonotype. V gene TRBV6-2 or TRBV6-3 combines with J gene TRBJ2-2; 9 nucleotides align to TRBD1. J lost 4 bases, V lost 4 bases, and 7 bases had no gene match. This CDR3 has 16 residues. Germline-derived CDR1 and CDR2 are MNHEY and SVGEGT. In nucleotides, the CDR3 is TGTGCCAGCAGTTTGGCCGGGACAGGGCCCACCGGGGAGCTGTTTTTT. Its translation: CASSLAGTGPTGELFF.

The rearrangement links TRBV9 to TRBJ1-1, with D perhaps matching TRBD1 (5 bases). The CDR3 consists of 14 residues. Looked up from germline, CDR1 is SGDLS and CDR2 is YYNGEE. V was shortened by 0 bases and J by 3 bases, with 9 bases between the two germline ends. The CDR3 reads CASSVDSGYTEAFF. The CDR3 coding sequence is TGTGCCAGCAGCGTAGATTCAGGGTACACTGAAGCTTTCTTT.

V and J are TRBV27 and TRBJ2-7; no reliable D call. Germline CDR1 and CDR2: MNHEY and SMNVEV (reference sequence). This CDR3 has 13 residues. V lost 4 bases and J 2 bases, leaving 9 bases between the germline ends. The CDR3: CASSSSRTYEQYF. The DNA for the CDR3 is TGTGCCAGCAGTTCCTCGAGAACCTACGAGCAGTACTTC.

Only a few counts were recorded for this clonotype. J is TRBJ1-3 and V is TRBV11-2; D unclear. Trimming took 3 bases from V and 9 from J, leaving 9 bases between them. CDR3 length equals 12 residues. Germline-derived CDR1 and CDR2 are SGHAT and FQNNGV. The CDR3 DNA reads as TGTGCCAGCAGCTTTAGAGACGGCACCATATATTTT. This translates into CASSFRDGTIYF.

V and J are TRBV29-1 and TRBJ2-5; the match to TRBD1 covers 7 bases. Unmatched junction bases numbered 1, after V lost 7 bases and J lost 2 bases. This CDR3 has 11 residues. Germline CDR1 and CDR2: SQVTM and ANQGSEA. CDR3: CSGGQQETQYF. CDR3 sequence (DNA): TGCAGCGGGGGACAGCAAGAGACCCAGTACTTC. The full variable domain, in which reference TRBV29-1 and TRBJ2-5 provide the parts outside the CDR3, is SAVISQKPSRDICQRGTSLTIQCQVDSQVTMMFWYRQQPGQSLTLIATANQGSEATYESGFVIDKFPISRPNLTFSTLTVSNMSPEDSSIYLCSGGQQETQYFGPGTRLLVL.

This clonotype showed up many times. The chain has TRBV27 and TRBJ2-1, with TRBD2 identical over 13 bases. Germline values: CDR1 MNHEY, CDR2 SMNVEV (reference sequence). The CDR3 is made up of 14 amino acids. V lost 4 bases to trimming and J lost 9 bases; unmatched junction nucleotides: 3. CDR3 sequence (DNA): TGTGCCAGCAGTTGGACTAGCGGGAGTGCTGAGCAGTTCTTC. This encodes CASSWTSGSAEQFF.

This clonotype was seen a few times. This sequence joins TRBV6-6 and TRBJ2-3; 10 nucleotides agree with TRBD2. V dropped 5 bases and J dropped 4; count of bases not matched to a gene: 3. CDR1 and CDR2 from the germline V gene are MNHNY and SVGAGI (reference sequence). The CDR3 has 14 amino acids. The CDR3 reads CASSPGLAPDTQYF. In DNA, the CDR3 is TGTGCCAGCAGTCCGGGACTAGCGCCAGATACGCAGTATTTT.

This clonotype has only a few counts. The CDR3 sequence is CASSLGGLAGGNNEQFF. Written as DNA, the CDR3 is TGCGCCAGCAGCTTGGGGGGACTAGCGGGAGGGAACAATGAGCAGTTCTTC. The chain couples TRBV5-1 to TRBJ2-1; TRBD2 aligns across 16 bases. The CDR3 runs 17 residues. Germline-derived CDR1 and CDR2 are SGHRS and YFSETQ. J lost 5 bases, V lost 0 bases, and 2 bases had no gene match.